This T cell receptor (beta chain) came from a study of T cell responses to AZD1222 COVID-19 vaccine. The CDR3 is made up of 17 amino acids. Germline V gives CDR1 MNHEY, CDR2 SVGEGT. The junction had 5 bases not matched to a gene; V was cut back by 0 bases and J by 3 bases. Some clones are missing from TCRdb's copy, which holds only in-frame ones; the method was immunoSEQ multiplex PCR. The data hold approximately 140,000 clones, with around 90% observed a single time. The chain recombines TRBV6-2 or TRBV6-3 with TRBJ1-6, with TRBD1 matching 7 bases. The receptor's source is an adult in good health. The sample was peripheral blood, taken on day 0 of AZD1222 vaccination. DNA for the CDR3: TGTGCCAGCAGTTACTCAGGGACAGCGTACTATAATTCACCCCTCCACTTT. Translated, it gives CASSYSGTAYYNSPLHF.